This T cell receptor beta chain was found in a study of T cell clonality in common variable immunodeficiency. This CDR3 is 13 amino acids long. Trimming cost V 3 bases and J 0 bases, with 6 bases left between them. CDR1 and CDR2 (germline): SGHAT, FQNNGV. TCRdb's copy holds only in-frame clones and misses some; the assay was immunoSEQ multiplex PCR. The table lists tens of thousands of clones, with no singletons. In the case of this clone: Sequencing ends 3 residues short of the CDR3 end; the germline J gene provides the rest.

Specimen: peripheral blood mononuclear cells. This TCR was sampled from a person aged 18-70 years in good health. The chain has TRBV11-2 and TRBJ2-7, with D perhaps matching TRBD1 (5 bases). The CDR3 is CASSFGASYEQYF. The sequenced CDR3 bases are TGTGCCAGCAGCTTTGGGGCCTCCTACGAG.